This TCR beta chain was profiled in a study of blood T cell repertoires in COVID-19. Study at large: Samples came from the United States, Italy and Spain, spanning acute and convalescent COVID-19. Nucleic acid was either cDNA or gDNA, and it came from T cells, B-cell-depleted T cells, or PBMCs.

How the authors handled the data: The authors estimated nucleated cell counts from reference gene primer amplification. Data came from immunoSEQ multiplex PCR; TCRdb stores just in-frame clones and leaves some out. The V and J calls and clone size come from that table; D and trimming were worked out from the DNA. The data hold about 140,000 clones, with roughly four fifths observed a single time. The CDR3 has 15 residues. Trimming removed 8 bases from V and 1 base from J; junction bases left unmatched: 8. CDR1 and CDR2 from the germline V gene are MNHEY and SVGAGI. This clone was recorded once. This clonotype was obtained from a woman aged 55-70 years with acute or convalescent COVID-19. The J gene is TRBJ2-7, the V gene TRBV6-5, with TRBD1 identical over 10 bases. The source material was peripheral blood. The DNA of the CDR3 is TGTGCCAGCCGCGTCCGGGACAGGGGTTCCTACGAGCAGTACTTC. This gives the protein CASRVRDRGSYEQYF.